This T cell receptor beta chain was sequenced during a study of shared clonotypes between healthy human individuals. Study results and caveats: Generally, naive subsets came out with larger estimated richness than memory subsets. Clonotype sharing among donors was thought likely to change with sequencing depth.

Some clones are missing from TCRdb's copy, which holds only in-frame ones; the method was immunoSEQ multiplex PCR. The sample records 750,000 to 1,000,000 clones, 80% to 95% being singletons. As for this clone: Antigen unknown.

Terminally differentiated effector memory CD45RA+ cells were left out of the naive CD8 fraction, which was CD45RO-negative and positively selected for CCR7. Every donor was a Caucasian adult from Nashville, Tennessee. Germline V lookup: CDR1 SEHNR, CDR2 FQNEAQ (reference sequence). The CDR3 contains 15 residues. V trimming: 0 bases; J trimming: 1 base; junction bases outside the gene matches: 2. The TCR sequence derives from a man aged 25-45 years in good health. The chain links TRBV7-9 to TRBJ2-7, with TRBD2 matching over 8 bases. Sequenced sample: naive CD8+ T cells sorted from blood. CDR3 residues: CASSLASSGSYEQYF. Written as DNA, the CDR3 is TGTGCCAGCAGCTTAGCGTCTAGCGGGTCCTACGAGCAGTACTTC.